This T cell receptor (beta chain) is drawn from a study of cytomegalovirus exposure and HLA in healthy donors. General study findings and limits: The CMV antigen specificity of a few CMV-associated chains was confirmed through in vitro analysis.

On this clone: Its matching antigen is unknown.

The CDR3 totals 17 residues. The V and J ends lost 0 bases and 7 bases, in that order; junction bases with no gene match: 9. Germline V gene lookup returns CDR1 LNHNV and CDR2 YYDKDF (reference sequence). Use of 60 Vbeta and 13 Jbeta primers characterized the PCR. This table comes from immunoSEQ multiplex PCR, and its TCRdb copy is limited to in-frame clones, with some not included. The sample includes some 150,000 clones. The chain couples TRBV15 to TRBJ1-2; 12 nucleotides align to TRBD1. Sequencing input: PBMCs. The TCR comes from a man aged 35-49 years in good health and CMV-seronegative. The CDR3 sequence: CATSRDRGDRGRGGYTF. The CDR3 nucleotides are TGTGCCACCAGCAGAGATCGGGGGGACAGGGGGCGAGGTGGCTACACCTTC.